The T cell receptor beta chain under discussion was sequenced for a study of human T cells and chemical hapten exposure. Study details: Epicutaneous patch tests delivered 0.01% DPC to the upper back, with evaluation at 6 days.

Germline CDR1 is MNHNS and CDR2 is SASEGT. V was shortened by 3 bases and J by 0 bases, with 6 bases between the two germline ends. The CDR3 totals 14 residues. In the original analysis: Samples had a median of around 92,000 TCRs, ranging roughly 20,000 to 690,600. Each CDR3 protein is one row after TCRdb ran MiXCR on the RACE reads. What appears here as the V and J calls and clone size reflects TCRdb's work, not the paper's. The sample includes tens of thousands of distinct CDR3 sequences, about 11% of them seen just once. General study results and limits: PT1 expanded TCR counts and patch test score were linked, and their correlation was positive.

This clonotype was counted many times. The target antigen is unknown. As for time point: pre-sensitization, week 0. Treatment reported: therapeutic diphenylcyclopropenone sensitization with weekly scalp DPC. The rearrangement uses TRBV6-1 and TRBJ1-5; D not certain. The material sequenced was whole blood, taken in connection with sensitization to the hapten diphenylcyclopropenone (DPC). This receptor was taken from a woman aged 40 to 50 with alopecia areata. Some clones in this sample may be carry-over from other donors' samples. CDR3 sequence: CASSDSYSNQPQHF. CDR3 nucleotides: TGTGCCAGCAGTGACTCTTATAGCAATCAGCCCCAGCATTTT.